This T cell receptor (beta chain) was sequenced in a study of neoadjuvant anti-PD-1 for oral cavity cancer. Method: immunoSEQ multiplex PCR; TCRdb's copy keeps in-frame clones and lacks some. Among about 15,000 clones listed, 65% to 80% were seen once. Germline assignment: CDR1 SGHDT and CDR2 YYEEEE. The V end was cut by 2 bases, the J end by 1 base, with 5 bases between. The CDR3 is made up of 13 amino acids. The sequence was collected from a person aged 40-85 years with oral cavity squamous cell carcinoma. This specimen consisted of PBMCs, obtained before nivolumab (anti-PD-1) treatment. The V gene is TRBV5-6, the J gene TRBJ2-3; D perhaps matches TRBD1 (5 bases). The CDR3 nucleotides read TGTGCCAGCAGCTTAGGGGGCACAGATACGCAGTATTTT. Translation: CASSLGGTDTQYF.